The rows below give T cell receptor beta chains drawn from one sample of a study of T cell responses to AZD1222 COVID-19 vaccine. Sequencing was performed with immunoSEQ multiplex PCR; in TCRdb, only in-frame clones are kept and a portion is missing. The table lists some 200,000 clones, 80% to 95% of them singletons, with about 10% in the top ten. The material was peripheral blood, obtained on day 0 of AZD1222 vaccination. The receptors were gathered from an adult in good health. The CDR3 runs from the conserved cysteine through the conserved F or W. D genes are given only for firm matches. Size tells how often a clone was seen (once, few, many) or the class of an expanded clone, and some rows leave it out.

V gene: TRBV7-8; J gene: TRBJ1-2; D gene: .; clone size: .; CDR3 protein: CASSIRSPNYGYTF; CDR3 DNA: TGTGCCAGCAGCATAAGGAGCCCTAACTATGGCTACACCTTC
V gene: TRBV15; J gene: TRBJ2-7; D gene: TRBD2; clone size: .; CDR3 protein: CATSGTGTSTSYEQYF; CDR3 DNA: TGTGCCACCAGCGGGACCGGGACTAGCACTTCCTACGAGCAGTACTTC
V gene: TRBV12-3/TRBV12-4; J gene: TRBJ1-1; D gene: .; clone size: .; CDR3 protein: CASSLGGAFEAFF; CDR3 DNA: TGTGCCAGCAGTTTAGGGGGGGCATTTGAAGCTTTCTTT
V gene: TRBV11-2; J gene: TRBJ1-1; D gene: TRBD1; clone size: .; CDR3 protein: CASSLGFKGRGYGRTEAFF; CDR3 DNA: TGTGCCAGCAGCTTAGGGTTCAAGGGCAGGGGGTATGGGAGGACTGAAGCTTTCTTT
V gene: TRBV6-6; J gene: TRBJ2-1; D gene: .; clone size: .; CDR3 protein: CASRTVESYNEQFF; CDR3 DNA: TGTGCCAGCAGAACTGTAGAATCCTACAATGAGCAGTTCTTC
V gene: TRBV12-3/TRBV12-4; J gene: TRBJ2-1; D gene: .; clone size: .; CDR3 protein: CASSLAPRGQFF; CDR3 DNA: TGTGCCAGCAGTTTAGCGCCCAGGGGGCAGTTCTTC
V gene: TRBV6-2/TRBV6-3; J gene: TRBJ2-1; D gene: TRBD2; clone size: .; CDR3 protein: CASSSPSGGHNEQFF; CDR3 DNA: TGTGCCAGCAGTTCGCCTAGCGGGGGGCACAATGAGCAGTTCTTC
V gene: TRBV19; J gene: TRBJ2-2; D gene: .; clone size: once; CDR3 protein: CASSIKGRAGELFF; CDR3 DNA: TGTGCCAGTAGTATAAAGGGTAGGGCCGGGGAGCTGTTTTTT
V gene: TRBV28; J gene: TRBJ1-1; D gene: .; clone size: .; CDR3 protein: CASSSGTPANTEAFF; CDR3 DNA: TGTGCCAGCAGTTCAGGGACCCCCGCTAACACTGAAGCTTTCTTT
V gene: TRBV5-6; J gene: TRBJ2-7; D gene: TRBD2; clone size: once; CDR3 protein: CASSSFGLGNLYEQYF; CDR3 DNA: TGTGCCAGCAGCTCCTTTGGACTAGGTAATTTATACGAGCAGTACTTC
V gene: TRBV29-1; J gene: TRBJ2-1; D gene: .; clone size: .; CDR3 protein: CSVIGLRVYNEQFF; CDR3 DNA: TGCAGCGTTATAGGTCTGAGAGTTTACAATGAGCAGTTCTTC
V gene: TRBV7-9; J gene: TRBJ1-1; D gene: .; clone size: .; CDR3 protein: CASSLRGRHTEAFF; CDR3 DNA: TGTGCCAGCAGCTTAAGAGGGAGGCACACTGAAGCTTTCTTT
V gene: TRBV7-2; J gene: TRBJ1-4; D gene: TRBD1; clone size: .; CDR3 protein: CASSLGGGGNEKLFF; CDR3 DNA: TGTGCCAGCAGCTTAGGAGGGGGCGGGAATGAAAAACTGTTTTTT
V gene: TRBV5-5; J gene: TRBJ1-1; D gene: .; clone size: .; CDR3 protein: CASSLYTHTEAFF; CDR3 DNA: TGTGCCAGCAGCTTGTACACCCACACTGAAGCTTTCTTT
V gene: TRBV28; J gene: TRBJ1-1; D gene: .; clone size: once; CDR3 protein: CASKLRGTEAFF; CDR3 DNA: TGTGCCAGCAAGTTAAGGGGCACTGAAGCTTTCTTT
V gene: TRBV10-3; J gene: TRBJ1-5; D gene: .; clone size: .; CDR3 protein: CAISESASQPQHF; CDR3 DNA: TGTGCCATCAGTGAGTCCGCTAGTCAGCCCCAGCATTTT
V gene: TRBV29-1; J gene: TRBJ1-2; D gene: .; clone size: .; CDR3 protein: CSVETSYYGYTF; CDR3 DNA: TGCAGCGTTGAAACGAGCTACTATGGCTACACCTTC
V gene: TRBV7-2; J gene: TRBJ1-2; D gene: .; clone size: .; CDR3 protein: CASSPYVRGYGYTF; CDR3 DNA: TGTGCCAGCAGCCCGTACGTCCGGGGATATGGCTACACCTTC
V gene: TRBV6-5; J gene: TRBJ1-2; D gene: .; clone size: .; CDR3 protein: CASSYSTRNYGYTF; CDR3 DNA: TGTGCCAGCAGTTACTCCACGAGGAACTATGGCTACACCTTC
V gene: TRBV11-2; J gene: TRBJ2-1; D gene: .; clone size: .; CDR3 protein: CASSSRSHEQFF; CDR3 DNA: TGTGCCAGCAGCTCCAGGAGCCATGAGCAGTTCTTC
V gene: TRBV28; J gene: TRBJ1-2; D gene: .; clone size: .; CDR3 protein: CASSFRAGRGYTF; CDR3 DNA: TGTGCCAGCAGTTTTAGGGCAGGGCGGGGCTACACCTTC
V gene: TRBV6-4; J gene: TRBJ1-1; D gene: .; clone size: few; CDR3 protein: CASTASPGNTEAFF; CDR3 DNA: TGTGCCAGCACCGCTAGCCCAGGGAACACTGAAGCTTTCTTT
V gene: TRBV3-1/TRBV3-2; J gene: TRBJ1-2; D gene: .; clone size: .; CDR3 protein: CASSQGLDNYGYTF; CDR3 DNA: TGTGCCAGCAGCCAGGGTCTCGATAACTATGGCTACACCTTC
V gene: TRBV7-3; J gene: TRBJ2-2; D gene: TRBD2; clone size: .; CDR3 protein: CASSPRGGSTGELFF; CDR3 DNA: TGTGCCAGCAGCCCCCGGGGGGGAAGCACCGGGGAGCTGTTTTTT
V gene: TRBV2; J gene: TRBJ1-6; D gene: .; clone size: .; CDR3 protein: CASMRRREGNSPLHF; CDR3 DNA: TGTGCCAGCATGAGAAGGAGGGAGGGGAATTCACCCCTCCACTTT
V gene: TRBV4-2; J gene: TRBJ1-2; D gene: TRBD1; clone size: .; CDR3 protein: CASSQGNTGGRVFGYTF; CDR3 DNA: TGTGCCAGCAGCCAAGGAAACACAGGGGGTAGGGTTTTTGGCTACACCTTC
V gene: TRBV29-1; J gene: TRBJ2-7; D gene: .; clone size: .; CDR3 protein: CSVLRDEQYF; CDR3 DNA: TGCAGCGTCCTAAGGGACGAGCAGTACTTC
V gene: TRBV6-4; J gene: TRBJ1-6; D gene: .; clone size: .; CDR3 protein: CASSDFGQLGPYNSPLHF; CDR3 DNA: TGTGCCAGCAGTGACTTTGGACAGCTGGGACCTTATAATTCACCCCTCCACTTT
V gene: TRBV5-1; J gene: TRBJ1-1; D gene: TRBD1; clone size: .; CDR3 protein: CASRGTGNPEAFF; CDR3 DNA: TGCGCCAGCAGGGGGACAGGGAACCCTGAAGCTTTCTTT
V gene: TRBV4-1; J gene: TRBJ1-3; D gene: .; clone size: .; CDR3 protein: CASSQEMGIGNTIYF; CDR3 DNA: TGCGCCAGCAGCCAAGAAATGGGGATCGGAAACACCATATATTTT
V gene: TRBV19; J gene: TRBJ1-6; D gene: .; clone size: .; CDR3 protein: CASSIVRNSPLHF; CDR3 DNA: TGTGCCAGTAGTATCGTCAGGAATTCACCCCTCCACTTT
V gene: TRBV10-3; J gene: TRBJ2-2; D gene: .; clone size: .; CDR3 protein: CATGGDTKNTGELFF; CDR3 DNA: TGTGCCACCGGCGGGGACACCAAGAACACCGGGGAGCTGTTTTTT
V gene: TRBV3-1/TRBV3-2; J gene: TRBJ2-1; D gene: TRBD2; clone size: .; CDR3 protein: CASSPGLAGNNEQFF; CDR3 DNA: TGTGCCAGCAGCCCGGGACTAGCGGGCAACAATGAGCAGTTCTTC
V gene: TRBV30; J gene: TRBJ1-6; D gene: .; clone size: .; CDR3 protein: CAWTPGQSGNSPLHF; CDR3 DNA: TGTGCCTGGACCCCCGGACAGAGCGGAAATTCACCCCTCCACTTT
V gene: TRBV9; J gene: TRBJ1-2; D gene: .; clone size: .; CDR3 protein: CASSAAPGNYGYTF; CDR3 DNA: TGTGCCAGCAGCGCTGCCCCCGGGAACTATGGCTACACCTTC
V gene: TRBV10-3; J gene: TRBJ1-1; D gene: .; clone size: .; CDR3 protein: CAISVGENTEAFF; CDR3 DNA: TGTGCCATCAGCGTGGGGGAGAACACTGAAGCTTTCTTT
V gene: TRBV5-1; J gene: TRBJ1-1; D gene: .; clone size: .; CDR3 protein: CASSLFGQKNTEAFF; CDR3 DNA: TGCGCCAGCAGCTTATTCGGACAGAAGAACACTGAAGCTTTCTTT
V gene: TRBV15; J gene: TRBJ2-1; D gene: .; clone size: .; CDR3 protein: CATSRDYLDSYNEQFF; CDR3 DNA: TGTGCCACCAGCAGAGATTATCTGGATTCCTACAATGAGCAGTTCTTC
V gene: TRBV4-3; J gene: TRBJ1-2; D gene: TRBD1; clone size: .; CDR3 protein: CASSHRGDSYGYTF; CDR3 DNA: TGCGCCAGCAGCCACCGAGGGGACAGCTATGGCTACACCTTC
V gene: TRBV6-1; J gene: TRBJ2-7; D gene: .; clone size: .; CDR3 protein: CASSDRVNRYEQYF; CDR3 DNA: TGTGCCAGCAGTGACAGGGTAAATAGGTACGAGCAGTACTTC
V gene: TRBV10-1; J gene: TRBJ2-3; D gene: TRBD2; clone size: once; CDR3 protein: CASSPLAGGPSTDTQYF; CDR3 DNA: TGCGCCAGCAGTCCACTAGCGGGAGGGCCATCCACAGATACGCAGTATTTT
V gene: TRBV19; J gene: TRBJ1-1; D gene: .; clone size: .; CDR3 protein: CASSSGGYTEAFF; CDR3 DNA: TGTGCCAGTAGTTCCGGAGGGTACACTGAAGCTTTCTTT
V gene: TRBV3-1/TRBV3-2; J gene: TRBJ1-6; D gene: .; clone size: once; CDR3 protein: CASSQDLRSGVVSPLHF; CDR3 DNA: TGTGCCAGCAGCCAAGATCTCCGCTCAGGGGTTGTATCACCCCTCCACTTT
V gene: TRBV7-9; J gene: TRBJ1-1; D gene: .; clone size: .; CDR3 protein: CASGKPLKRAETEAFF; CDR3 DNA: TGTGCCAGCGGGAAACCCTTAAAACGGGCGGAAACTGAAGCTTTCTTT
V gene: TRBV7-9; J gene: TRBJ1-1; D gene: .; clone size: .; CDR3 protein: CASSLVWGSEAFF; CDR3 DNA: TGTGCCAGCAGCTTAGTTTGGGGGTCTGAAGCTTTCTTT
V gene: TRBV18; J gene: TRBJ2-7; D gene: .; clone size: .; CDR3 protein: CASSPIKTYEQYF; CDR3 DNA: TGTGCCAGCTCACCAATTAAAACCTACGAGCAGTACTTC